Below are 20 T cell receptor beta chains sequenced from a single sample in a study of CD8 T cells in Susac syndrome. The RNA, roughly 0.45 to 1 ug, was put through reverse transcription using random hexamers. TCRdb recomputed calls from the immunoSEQ multiplex PCR reads with MiXCR, one row per CDR3 protein. Of approximately 160,000 distinct CDR3 sequences listed, roughly 95% are singletons. Sequences were obtained from CD4+ T cells from PBMCs. The receptors originated from a human donor with Susac syndrome.

A single count supports this clonotype. The J gene is TRBJ2-3, the V gene TRBV9, with 7 bases identical to TRBD1. V lost 3 bases and J lost 0; bases outside the gene matches: 4. The CDR3 is made up of 15 amino acids. Germline lookup yields CDR1 SGDLS and CDR2 YYNGEE. The CDR3 sequence: CASSAGQRSTDTQYF. The CDR3 nucleotides are TGTGCCAGCAGCGCGGGACAGAGGAGCACAGATACGCAGTATTTT.

The sample holds one count of this clonotype. The CDR3 reads CASSFDRGDTEAFF. The CDR3 bases are TGTGCCAGCAGCTTCGACAGGGGGGACACTGAAGCTTTCTTT. V usage is TRBV7-9 and J usage is TRBJ1-1, with TRBD1 matching over 9 bases. Germline V CDR1 and CDR2: SEHNR, FQNEAQ (reference sequence). With 3 bases clipped from V and 3 bases from J, the junction kept 2 bases outside the gene matches. The CDR3 sequence is 14 residues long.

The chain joins TRBV6-2 or TRBV6-3 to TRBJ2-7; 9 positions match TRBD2. Germline-derived CDR1 and CDR2 are MNHEY and SVGEGT. The CDR3 is 13 residues long. The J segment lost 1 base and the V segment lost 5 bases, leaving 0 bases of the junction unmatched. The CDR3 protein is CASSLAGSYEQYV. The CDR3 DNA follows: TGTGCCAGCAGTCTAGCGGGGTCCTACGAGCAGTACGTC.

This clonotype has only one observation. V gene TRBV15 combines with J gene TRBJ1-4, with TRBD1 matching 9 bases. Trimming cost V 3 bases and J 7 bases; bases outside gene matches: 9. The length of the CDR3 is 16 residues. Germline V lookup: CDR1 LNHNV, CDR2 YYDKDF (reference sequence). The DNA for the CDR3 is TGTGCCACCAGCAGTTTTTCCGGGACAGGGTCTGAAAAACTGTTTTTT. As protein: CATSSFSGTGSEKLFF.

The gene calls are TRBV4-3 and TRBJ1-2; D remains ambiguous. The CDR3 has 15 residues. Trimming stripped 0 bases from V and 7 bases from J, with 15 bases between. Germline lookup yields CDR1 LGHNA and CDR2 YSLEER. The DNA of the CDR3 is TGCGCCAGCAGCCAAGACATTTTGATAGGTGGTGGCTACACCTTC. It translates to CASSQDILIGGGYTF.

The rearrangement links TRBV7-9 to TRBJ2-5; perhaps TRBD2 as D (5 bases). Germline V lookup: CDR1 SEHNR, CDR2 FQNEAQ (reference sequence). Trimming cost V 5 bases and J 4 bases, with 14 bases left between them. The CDR3 is 14 residues long. CDR3 residues: CASSLSGPGETQYF. Written as DNA, the CDR3 is TGTGCCAGCAGCCTCAGCGGTCCCGGAGAGACCCAGTACTTC.

The chain links TRBV7-2 to TRBJ2-1; D not certain. This CDR3 comprises 15 residues. Trimming left V 4 bases short and J 0 bases short, with 10 bases between. Germline lookup yields CDR1 SGHTA and CDR2 FQGNSA. CDR3 nucleotides: TGTGCCAGCAGCTCTACTTACAGCTCCTACAATGAGCAGTTCTTC. Translation: CASSSTYSSYNEQFF.

The chain has TRBV23-1 and TRBJ2-1; a possible D gene is TRBD2 (6 bases). TRBV23-1 is an ORF; its function is uncertain. V was clipped by 4 bases and J by 3 bases, with 28 bases between them. The CDR3 length is 20 residues. The CDR3 sequence: CASSPFLPGRLEELYNEQFF. The CDR3 DNA is TGCGCCAGCAGTCCCTTCCTCCCAGGGAGGCTCGAAGAACTCTACAATGAGCAGTTCTTC.

The chain has TRBV3-1 and TRBJ1-2, with 8 bases identical to TRBD1. The CDR3 runs to 14 residues. Per germline, CDR1 LGHDT and CDR2 YNNKEL (reference sequence). The V and J ends lost 2 bases and 2 bases, in that order; junction bases with no gene match: 1. The CDR3 sequence is CASSQWTGNYGYTF. As DNA, the CDR3 is TGTGCCAGCAGCCAATGGACAGGGAACTATGGCTACACCTTC.

The chain couples TRBV7-9 to TRBJ2-2; 8 bases are shared with TRBD1. Losses at the gene ends were 10 bases for V and 4 bases for J; bases not matched to a gene: 8. Germline loops: CDR1 SEHNR, CDR2 FQNEAQ (reference sequence). This CDR3 contains 14 residues. The CDR3 loop is CATQTGASTGELFF. The CDR3 DNA follows: TGTGCCACCCAGACAGGGGCGTCCACCGGGGAGCTGTTTTTT.

This clonotype was seen only once. The rearrangement joins TRBV30 to TRBJ2-1, with TRBD2 matching over 7 bases. The CDR3 sequence is 17 residues long. Per germline, CDR1 GTSNPN and CDR2 SVGIG (reference sequence). The ends lost 0 bases at V and 0 bases at J; junction bases unmatched: 8. As DNA, the CDR3 is TGTGCCTGGAGTGTACGGCTAGCGGAGACCTCCTACAATGAGCAGTTCTTC. Translation gives CAWSVRLAETSYNEQFF. The entire variable domain, with the rest obtained from reference TRBV30 and TRBJ2-1, is as follows: SQTIHQWPATLVQPVGSPLSLECTVEGTSNPNLYWYRQAAGRGLQLLFYSVGIGQISSEVPQNLSASRPQDRQFILSSKKLLLSDSGFYLCAWSVRLAETSYNEQFFGPGTRLTVL.

This chain connects TRBV5-1 to TRBJ2-3; 8 bases fit TRBD1. Germline V gene lookup returns CDR1 SGHRS and CDR2 YFSETQ. V was clipped by 3 bases and J by 3 bases; unmatched bases: 0. The CDR3 length is 13 residues. The CDR3 nucleotides read TGCGCCAGCAGCTGGGACAGGACAGATACGCAGTATTTT. Protein sequence: CASSWDRTDTQYF. The full variable domain, rest sourced from reference TRBV5-1 and TRBJ2-3, is KAGVTQTPRYLIKTRGQQVTLSCSPISGHRSVSWYQQTPGQGLQFLFEYFSETQRNKGNFPGRFSGRQFSNSRSEMNVSTLELGDSALYLCASSWDRTDTQYFGPGTRLTVL.

DNA for the CDR3: TGCAGTGCTAGAGATGGGTTGGCTAACACAGATACGCAGTATTTT. Translated, it gives CSARDGLANTDTQYF. J is TRBJ2-3 and V is TRBV20-1; D is unclear. The CDR3 spans 15 residues. Per germline, CDR1 DFQATT and CDR2 SNEGSKA (reference sequence). The V end lost 0 bases, the J end lost 2 bases, and 12 bases lay between the germline ends.

The chain links TRBV4-3 to TRBJ2-7, with 9 bases aligning to TRBD2. Germline V gene data show CDR1 as LGHNA and CDR2 as YSLEER. V lost 0 bases and J lost 3; bases outside the gene matches: 3. The CDR3 is 15 amino acids. In DNA, the CDR3 is TGCGCCAGCAGCCAAGACCCTAGCGGGGTCTACGAGCAGTACTTC. Its translation is CASSQDPSGVYEQYF.

The count of this clonotype is one. The chain joins TRBV30 to TRBJ2-1; 12 bases line up with TRBD2. The V segment lost 4 bases and the J segment 10 bases; nucleotides outside the gene matches: 17. The germline V gene encodes CDR1 GTSNPN and CDR2 SVGIG (reference sequence). CDR3 length equals 17 residues. The CDR3 sequence is CAWTSARTSGIGGEQFF. As DNA, the CDR3 is TGTGCCTGGACCAGCGCCCGGACTAGCGGGATCGGCGGAGAGCAGTTCTTC.

The rearrangement joins TRBV5-1 to TRBJ1-4, with 7 bases identical to TRBD1. The CDR3 is 15 amino acids. The germline CDR1 and CDR2 sequences are SGHRS and YFSETQ. V was clipped by 1 base and J by 4 bases; unmatched bases: 4. CDR3 in DNA: TGCGCCAGCAGCTTGTCCGGACAGGATAATGAAAAACTGTTTTTT. Its translation: CASSLSGQDNEKLFF.

This rearrangement joins TRBV29-1 to TRBJ2-1; the D is unclear. CDR3 length: 12 amino acids. V was pared by 7 bases and J by 0 bases, with 7 bases between. Germline V gives CDR1 SQVTM, CDR2 ANQGSEA. The CDR3 protein is CSGKISYNEQFF. The CDR3 nucleotides read TGCAGCGGTAAGATCTCCTACAATGAGCAGTTCTTC.

The J gene is TRBJ1-4, the V gene TRBV2; no definite D call. The CDR3 extends over 10 amino acids. Trimming removed 9 bases at V and 8 bases at J, with 7 bases between. Per germline, CDR1 SNHLY and CDR2 FYNNEI. Written as DNA, the CDR3 is TGTGCCAGTTATAACGAAAAACTGTTTTTT. Translation: CASYNEKLFF.

V is TRBV14 and J is TRBJ2-1, with 8 positions matching TRBD2. Germline V gene data show CDR1 as SGHDN and CDR2 as FVKESK. Trimming took 3 bases from V and 8 from J; bases not matched to a gene: 3. CDR3 length: 13 residues. CDR3: CASSHRLAYEQFF. The CDR3, as DNA: TGTGCCAGCAGCCATAGACTAGCGTATGAGCAGTTCTTC.

The gene calls are TRBV30 and TRBJ2-7, with TRBD2 as a possible D gene (6 bases). The CDR3 has 14 residues. V was cut by 0 bases and J by 3 bases, with 12 bases left in between. Germline assignment: CDR1 GTSNPN and CDR2 SVGIG (reference sequence). This chain's CDR3 is CAWSVRDSGYEQYF. The CDR3 DNA is TGTGCCTGGAGTGTACGAGATAGCGGCTACGAGCAGTACTTC.